Below are 10 T cell receptor beta chains sequenced from a single sample in a study of regulatory T cells in long-lasting Graves disease. Time point in this sample: persistent/refractory GD, antithyroid drugs over 5 years with positive TRAb. RNA extracted from PBMCs served as the sequencing template. The authors built TCR beta libraries using iRepertoire HTBI primers and Arm-PCR of CDR3 regions. TCRdb reanalysed the multiplex PCR reads using MiXCR and keeps one entry per CDR3 protein. The top ten clones hold under 50% of a sample with roughly 700,000 distinct CDR3 sequences, about 32% of them seen once. The sample here was peripheral blood mononuclear cells (PBMCs), taken when the disease was refractory, from a patient treated with antithyroid drugs. The receptors derive from a female donor with Graves disease.

The V and J genes are TRBV20-1 and TRBJ2-7; 14 positions agree with TRBD2. The germline gives CDR1 DFQATT, CDR2 SNEGSKA (reference sequence). The CDR3 extends over 16 amino acids. V gave up 1 base and J gave up 5 bases; unmatched junction bases: 7. The CDR3 sequence: CSARVLGLAGVHEQYF. The CDR3 DNA reads TGCAGTGCTAGAGTGCTGGGACTAGCGGGAGTGCACGAGCAGTACTTC.

J is TRBJ2-2 and V is TRBV11-2, with TRBD2 matching 8 bases. Trimming at V came to 5 bases and at J to 1 base, leaving 6 bases not matched to a gene. Germline assignment: CDR1 SGHAT and CDR2 FQNNGV. This CDR3 is built from 16 residues. The CDR3 spells CASSPLSGRNTGELFF. CDR3 in DNA: TGTGCCAGCAGCCCCCTCAGCGGGAGGAACACCGGGGAGCTGTTTTTT.

This clonotype appeared a few times. The chain uses TRBV30 and TRBJ1-1; D remains unclear. Germline CDR1 and CDR2: GTSNPN and SVGIG (reference sequence). This CDR3 spans 12 amino acids. Trimming stripped 4 bases from V and 1 base from J, with 7 bases between. The CDR3 loop is CAWMAANTEAFF. Here the CDR3 DNA reads TGTGCCTGGATGGCAGCGAACACTGAAGCTTTCTTT.

J is TRBJ1-2 and V is TRBV29-1; possible D gene TRBD1, 6 bases. This CDR3 has 12 amino acids. The V end was cut by 5 bases, the J end by 4 bases, with 11 bases between. CDR1 is SQVTM, CDR2 ANQGSEA, per germline. As DNA, the CDR3 is TGCAGCGTTCAGGGGTCGGGCTATGGCTACACCTTC. This encodes CSVQGSGYGYTF. The entire variable domain, with the rest obtained from reference TRBV29-1 and TRBJ1-2, is as follows: SAVISQKPSRDICQRGTSLTIQCQVDSQVTMMFWYRQQPGQSLTLIATANQGSEATYESGFVIDKFPISRPNLTFSTLTVSNMSPEDSSIYLCSVQGSGYGYTFGSGTRLTVV.

This clonotype has ten or more counts. CDR3 coding DNA: TGTGCCAGCAGTTATGGCAGATACCCCAATCAGCCCCAGCATTTT. It encodes CASSYGRYPNQPQHF. V gene TRBV6-5 combines with J gene TRBJ1-5; D is unresolved. In germline, CDR1 is MNHEY, CDR2 SVGAGI. The CDR3 covers 15 residues. Trimming cost V 3 bases and J 3 bases, with 12 bases left between them.

This clonotype has more than one count but fewer than ten. This chain uses TRBV27 with TRBJ2-7; 9 nucleotides match TRBD2. CDR3 length: 15 amino acids. Germline V gives CDR1 MNHEY, CDR2 SMNVEV (reference sequence). V lost 0 bases, J lost 4 bases, and 4 bases stayed unmatched. This CDR3 is CASSLSLAGEYEQYF. CDR3 sequence (DNA): TGTGCCAGCAGTTTATCCTTAGCGGGAGAATACGAGCAGTACTTC.

V gene TRBV11-2 combines with J gene TRBJ2-4, with TRBD1 as a possible D gene (5 bases). V was cut by 3 bases and J by 9 bases, with 18 bases left in between. The CDR3 has 15 residues. CDR1 and CDR2 from the germline V gene are SGHAT and FQNNGV. CDR3 protein: CASSFLDTRTPIQYF. The CDR3, as DNA: TGTGCCAGCAGCTTCTTGGACACTCGAACCCCCATTCAGTACTTC.

This chain joins TRBV9 and TRBJ1-2, with no clear D. V was trimmed by 2 bases and J by 7 bases, leaving 9 bases between them. The CDR3 is 12 residues long. CDR1 SGDLS and CDR2 YYNGEE come from the germline V gene. This CDR3 is CASSVNERGYTF. CDR3 in DNA: TGTGCCAGCAGCGTTAACGAGCGTGGCTACACCTTC.

This clonotype has more than one count but fewer than ten. The V gene is TRBV30, the J gene TRBJ1-2, with TRBD1 as a possible D gene (5 bases). In germline, CDR1 is GTSNPN, CDR2 SVGIG (reference sequence). V dropped 2 bases and J dropped 4 bases, with 8 bases sitting between them. The CDR3 covers 12 residues. In DNA form, the CDR3 reads TGTGCCTGGAGTCAGGGTGTCTATGGCTACACCTTC. It is translated as CAWSQGVYGYTF.

Many counts were recorded for this clonotype. CDR3 residues: CASSQRVGELFF. In DNA, the CDR3 is TGTGCCAGCAGCCAAAGGGTTGGGGAGCTGTTTTTT. The chain couples TRBV7-3 to TRBJ2-2; no definite D call. Trimming took 5 bases from V and 8 from J, leaving 9 bases between them. Germline V lookup: CDR1 SGHTA, CDR2 FQGTGA. This CDR3 is built from 12 residues.